The 30 T cell receptor beta chains below come from one sample, sequenced in a study of OX40 agonist ivuxolimab in advanced cancers. Measured with immunoSEQ multiplex PCR; TCRdb has only the in-frame clones, and not every one. The table records tens of thousands of clones, about 90% of them present only once. Material: CD4+ or CD8+ T cells sorted from blood, obtained in a trial of the OX40 agonist ivuxolimab. The receptors were gathered from an adult with an advanced solid tumor such as melanoma, head and neck, liver or kidney cancer.

V gene TRBV13 combines with J gene TRBJ2-3; D is possibly TRBD1 or TRBD2 (6 bases each). Per germline, CDR1 PRHDT and CDR2 FYEKMQ (reference sequence). The CDR3 extends over 15 amino acids. V lost 5 bases to trimming and J lost 0 bases, with 12 bases between them. CDR3 sequence: CASSLGGRSTDTQYF. CDR3 bases: TGTGCCAGCAGCCTGGGGGGCAGAAGCACAGATACGCAGTATTTT.

V and J are TRBV6-6 and TRBJ1-6; D perhaps matches TRBD1 (6 bases). The germline gives CDR1 MNHNY, CDR2 SVGAGI (reference sequence). The CDR3 contains 13 residues. With 6 bases removed from V and 7 bases from J, the gap between germline ends came to 10 bases. This chain's CDR3 is CASSTTGNSPLHF. The CDR3, as DNA: TGTGCCAGCAGCACGACAGGCAATTCACCCCTCCACTTT.

The rearrangement uses TRBV6-1 and TRBJ2-1; 10 bases fit TRBD2. Unmatched junction bases numbered 5, after V lost 8 bases and J lost 4 bases. Germline V gene sequence: CDR1 MNHNS, CDR2 SASEGT. The CDR3 contains 14 residues. CDR3 bases: TGTGCCAGCTTCCCTAGCGGGGGTTACAATGAGCAGTTCTTC. It specifies CASFPSGGYNEQFF.

This clone occurred a few times. The V and J genes are TRBV9 and TRBJ2-5; 8 bases agree with TRBD2. The CDR3 spans 15 residues. Trimming at V came to 4 bases and at J to 5 bases, leaving 10 bases not matched to a gene. CDR1 is SGDLS, CDR2 YYNGEE, per germline. The CDR3, as DNA: TGTGCCAGCAGCCCCCGTATTGGACTAGCCGAGACCCAGTACTTC. Amino acids: CASSPRIGLAETQYF.

In its sample, this clone was seen once. This sequence joins TRBV6-4 and TRBJ2-1; 11 bases align to TRBD2. The germline gives CDR1 MRHNA, CDR2 SNTAGT. Losses at the gene ends were 6 bases for V and 4 bases for J; bases not matched to a gene: 2. The length of the CDR3 is 14 residues. CDR3 DNA sequence: TGTGCCAGCAGCAGACTAGCGGGGTACAATGAGCAGTTCTTC. Translating gives CASSRLAGYNEQFF.

This clone was detected only once. The chain has TRBV5-1 and TRBJ2-5; D is perhaps TRBD1 (5 bases). CDR1 SGHRS and CDR2 YFSETQ come from the germline V gene. The germline V and J ends were trimmed by 0 bases and 1 base, with 10 bases remaining between them. There are 15 residues in the CDR3. The CDR3 coding sequence is TGCGCCAGCAGCTTGGAGGGCAGGGTCCAAGAGACCCAGTACTTC. It is translated as CASSLEGRVQETQYF. Full variable domain (rest looked up from reference TRBV5-1 and TRBJ2-5): KAGVTQTPRYLIKTRGQQVTLSCSPISGHRSVSWYQQTPGQGLQFLFEYFSETQRNKGNFPGRFSGRQFSNSRSEMNVSTLELGDSALYLCASSLEGRVQETQYFGPGTRLLVL.

The V call is TRBV7-3, the J call TRBJ2-7; a weak D match, TRBD1 (6 bases). This CDR3 spans 13 amino acids. V lost 5 bases, J lost 3 bases, and 11 bases lay in between. Germline V gene sequence: CDR1 SGHTA, CDR2 FQGTGA. Here the CDR3 DNA reads TGTGCCAGCAGCCCCGGACAGATCTACGAGCAGTACTTC. This gives the protein CASSPGQIYEQYF.

CDR3 nucleotide sequence: TGTGCCAGTACCACCATGGCAGCGAACACCGGGGAGCTGTTTTTT. This gives the protein CASTTMAANTGELFF. V is TRBV19 and J is TRBJ2-2; D not resolved. Germline CDR1 reads LNHDA; CDR2 reads SQIVND (reference sequence). V was clipped by 7 bases and J by 0 bases, with 12 bases between them. The CDR3 runs to 15 residues.

The chain couples TRBV7-6 to TRBJ2-5; D may be TRBD1 or TRBD2 (6 bases each). Germline loops: CDR1 SGHVS, CDR2 FNYEAQ. With 0 bases removed from V and 5 bases from J, the gap between germline ends came to 19 bases. This CDR3 spans 17 amino acids. CDR3: CASSLARGRRSRETQYF. In DNA, the CDR3 is TGTGCCAGCAGCTTAGCCCGGGGGCGGCGGTCTCGGGAGACCCAGTACTTC.

V usage is TRBV30 and J usage is TRBJ2-1; D gene ambiguous. V gave up 3 bases and J gave up 10 bases, with 16 bases separating them. This CDR3 is built from 13 residues. From germline, CDR1 is GTSNPN and CDR2 SVGIG (reference sequence). The CDR3 spells CAWSDEKLHEQFF. CDR3 coding DNA: TGTGCCTGGAGCGACGAGAAGCTACACGAGCAGTTCTTC.

The chain is built from TRBV29-1 and TRBJ1-2; the D gene is possibly TRBD1 (5 bases). V lost 4 bases, J lost 4 bases, and 13 bases lay in between. Germline lookup yields CDR1 SQVTM and CDR2 ANQGSEA. The CDR3 covers 13 residues. The CDR3 loop reads CSVGGQGGYGYTF. The CDR3 coding sequence is TGCAGCGTTGGAGGCCAGGGCGGCTATGGCTACACCTTC.

V is TRBV19 and J is TRBJ1-5, with D perhaps matching TRBD1 (6 bases). Trimming left V 3 bases short and J 7 bases short, with 10 bases between. The germline gives CDR1 LNHDA, CDR2 SQIVND (reference sequence). This CDR3 comprises 13 residues. CDR3 residues: CASSMQGLQPQHF. As DNA, the CDR3 is TGTGCCAGTAGTATGCAGGGGCTGCAGCCCCAGCATTTT.

The CDR3 reads CASSLRDGPYEQYF. The CDR3 nucleotides read TGTGCCAGCAGTCTCCGGGACGGACCATACGAGCAGTACTTC. V gene TRBV27 combines with J gene TRBJ2-7; D is perhaps TRBD1 or TRBD2 (5 bases each). In germline, CDR1 is MNHEY, CDR2 SMNVEV (reference sequence). Trimming left V 5 bases short and J 4 bases short, with 15 bases between. The CDR3 consists of 14 residues.

The sample holds one count of this clone. The genes are TRBV7-2 and TRBJ1-5; unclear D gene. Trimming took 1 base from V and 4 from J, leaving 8 bases between them. The CDR3 extends over 14 amino acids. Germline V CDR1 and CDR2: SGHTA, FQGNSA. For the CDR3, the DNA is TGTGCCAGCAGCTTAGGGCAGCTGAATCAGCCCCAGCATTTT. This gives the protein CASSLGQLNQPQHF.

The chain links TRBV7-9 to TRBJ2-6; D might be TRBD1 (5 bases). The CDR3 is 17 amino acids. Germline loops: CDR1 SEHNR, CDR2 FQNEAQ (reference sequence). Trimming pared 0 bases from V and 3 bases from J, leaving 12 bases between. In DNA, the CDR3 is TGTGCCAGCAGCTTAGCCCTCGACAGTTTTGGGGCCAACGTCCTGACTTTC. Protein sequence: CASSLALDSFGANVLTF.

This clone was recorded a few times. The CDR3 sequence is CASSLMGGTQYF. CDR3 DNA sequence: TGTGCCAGCAGCTTAATGGGGGGGACGCAGTATTTT. J is TRBJ2-3 and V is TRBV7-3; TRBD2 matches 7 bases. Germline trimming cut 1 base from V and 9 bases from J; bases unmatched to any gene: 1. The germline CDR1 and CDR2 sequences are SGHTA and FQGTGA. CDR3 length: 12 amino acids.

The chain uses TRBV7-2 and TRBJ1-5; D is ambiguous. This CDR3 has 14 residues. The V end lost 0 bases, the J end lost 7 bases, and 10 bases lay between the germline ends. CDR1 and CDR2 (germline): SGHTA, FQGNSA. The CDR3 region has the DNA TGTGCCAGCAGCTTAGCGGGAGGTTGGCAGCCCCAGCATTTT. Its translation: CASSLAGGWQPQHF. The variable domain in full, with the rest retrieved from reference TRBV7-2 and TRBJ1-5, is GAGVSQSPSNKVTEKGKDVELRCDPISGHTALYWYRQSLGQGLEFLIYFQGNSAPDKSGLPSDRFSAERTGGSVSTLTIQRTQQEDSAVYLCASSLAGGWQPQHFGDGTRLSIL.

This chain links TRBV4-1 with TRBJ2-5; tentatively, D is TRBD1 (6 bases). The CDR3 sequence is 17 residues long. Germline CDR1 is MGHRA and CDR2 is YSYEKL. The germline V and J ends were trimmed by 0 bases and 1 base, with 15 bases remaining between them. CDR3 sequence (DNA): TGCGCCAGCAGCCAAGAAGGGGGTTGGCAGCCCCAAGAGACCCAGTACTTC. Translating gives CASSQEGGWQPQETQYF.

The rearrangement joins TRBV25-1 to TRBJ2-1; a weak D match, TRBD1 (5 bases). This CDR3 spans 14 amino acids. Looked up from germline, CDR1 is MGHDK and CDR2 is SYGVNS. Trimming shortened V by 4 bases and J by 8 bases, and 15 bases separated the two germline ends. DNA of the CDR3: TGTGCCAGCAGTGGGGGAAGGGGAAGCGATGAGCAGTTCTTC. This codes for CASSGGRGSDEQFF.

The J gene is TRBJ1-3, the V gene TRBV9; 10 bases align to TRBD1. CDR1 SGDLS and CDR2 YYNGEE come from the germline V gene. V lost 4 bases to trimming and J lost 0 bases; unmatched junction nucleotides: 4. The CDR3 consists of 16 residues. Here the CDR3 reads CASSPGQGLSGNTIYF. DNA of the CDR3: TGTGCCAGCAGCCCGGGACAGGGGCTCTCTGGAAACACCATATATTTT.

The chain employs TRBV9 and TRBJ2-7; a possible D gene is TRBD1 (6 bases). The germline CDR1 and CDR2 sequences are SGDLS and YYNGEE. V lost 3 bases and J 4 bases, leaving 8 bases between the germline ends. The CDR3 totals 12 residues. CDR3 bases: TGTGCCAGCAGCGCACAGGGTTACGAGCAGTACTTC. Encoded protein: CASSAQGYEQYF.

This chain uses TRBV19 with TRBJ2-5; D is ambiguous. Deletions cut 0 bases from V and 3 bases from J, with 2 bases between. Germline assignment: CDR1 LNHDA and CDR2 SQIVND (reference sequence). The CDR3 runs to 12 residues. The chain's CDR3 is CASSIDKETQYF. Here the CDR3 DNA reads TGTGCCAGTAGTATAGACAAAGAGACCCAGTACTTC.

The genes are TRBV28 and TRBJ2-3, with D perhaps TRBD1 (5 bases). Per the germline V gene, CDR1 is MDHEN and CDR2 is SYDVKM. The V end was cut by 6 bases, the J end by 5 bases, with 12 bases between. The CDR3 covers 13 residues. CDR3 DNA: TGTGCCAGCAGGTTAGGGGCCCGAGATACGCAGTATTTT. This encodes CASRLGARDTQYF.

V is TRBV7-6 and J is TRBJ2-4; D call uncertain. V was pared by 7 bases and J by 9 bases, with 16 bases between. CDR3 length: 13 residues. Germline V lookup: CDR1 SGHVS, CDR2 FNYEAQ. The CDR3 is CASTKAAFGIQYF. DNA for the CDR3: TGTGCCAGCACCAAAGCTGCTTTTGGCATTCAGTACTTC.

This chain connects TRBV5-1 to TRBJ1-2; 9 bases line up with TRBD1. Per germline, CDR1 SGHRS and CDR2 YFSETQ. The CDR3 contains 15 residues. With V trimmed by 1 base and J by 5 bases, 6 bases remained unmatched. DNA for the CDR3: TGCGCCAGCAGCTTGTTGGGACAGGGAGAATATGGCTACACCTTC. Its translation: CASSLLGQGEYGYTF.

V gene TRBV30 combines with J gene TRBJ2-1; TRBD1 matches 12 bases. V trimming: 5 bases; J trimming: 1 base; junction bases outside the gene matches: 9. Germline assignment: CDR1 GTSNPN and CDR2 SVGIG (reference sequence). The CDR3 loop spans 17 amino acids. CDR3 in DNA: TGTGCCTGGTCCGGGACAGGGGGCGTTAGGTCCTACAATGAGCAGTTCTTC. Protein: CAWSGTGGVRSYNEQFF.

The chain couples TRBV6-4 to TRBJ2-2, with TRBD2 identical over 13 bases. The germline CDR1 and CDR2 sequences are MRHNA and SNTAGT. The CDR3 extends over 17 amino acids. J was trimmed by 4 bases and V by 6 bases; bases with no gene match: 8. In nucleotides, the CDR3 is TGTGCCAGCAGCCCCCGGACTAGCGGGAGAAGCACCGGGGAGCTGTTTTTT. It codes for CASSPRTSGRSTGELFF.

The V and J genes are TRBV5-8 and TRBJ2-5; the match to TRBD1 covers 9 bases. Germline V gives CDR1 SGHTS, CDR2 YDEGEE. The CDR3 spans 15 residues. With 2 bases clipped from V and 4 bases from J, the junction kept 6 bases outside the gene matches. The CDR3 region is CASSFQGQGVETQYF. The CDR3 DNA follows: TGTGCCAGCAGCTTCCAGGGACAGGGCGTAGAGACCCAGTACTTC.

This clone appeared a few times. V gene TRBV19 combines with J gene TRBJ2-2; 8 bases are a match to TRBD1. The CDR3 has 14 residues. CDR1 LNHDA and CDR2 SQIVND come from the germline V gene (reference sequence). With V trimmed by 9 bases and J by 3 bases, 6 bases remained unmatched. CDR3 DNA sequence: TGTGCCAGCCGACAGGGGCGCGACACCGGGGAGCTGTTTTTT. It is translated as CASRQGRDTGELFF.

The chain joins TRBV5-1 to TRBJ2-3, with D uncertain. The CDR3 runs 13 residues. Germline V gene lookup returns CDR1 SGHRS and CDR2 YFSETQ. Trimming removed 4 bases from V and 3 bases from J, with 9 bases in between. The CDR3 region has the DNA TGCGCCAGCAGCCTCGATGTTACAGATACGCAGTATTTT. This codes for CASSLDVTDTQYF.